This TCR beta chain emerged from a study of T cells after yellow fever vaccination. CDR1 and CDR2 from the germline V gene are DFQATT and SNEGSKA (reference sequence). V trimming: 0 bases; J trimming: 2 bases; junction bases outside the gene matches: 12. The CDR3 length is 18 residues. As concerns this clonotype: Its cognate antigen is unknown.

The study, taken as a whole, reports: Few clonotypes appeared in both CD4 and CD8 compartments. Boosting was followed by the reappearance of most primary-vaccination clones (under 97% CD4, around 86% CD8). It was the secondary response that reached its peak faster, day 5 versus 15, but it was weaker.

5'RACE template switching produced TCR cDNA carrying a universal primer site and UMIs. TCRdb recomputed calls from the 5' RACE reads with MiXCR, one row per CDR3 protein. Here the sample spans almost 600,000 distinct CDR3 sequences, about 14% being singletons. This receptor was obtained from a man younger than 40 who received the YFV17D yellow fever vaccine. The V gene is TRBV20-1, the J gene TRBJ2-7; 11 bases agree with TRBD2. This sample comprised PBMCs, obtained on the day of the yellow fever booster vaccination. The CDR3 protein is CSARDEGLADYPPYEQYF. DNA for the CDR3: TGCAGTGCTAGAGATGAGGGACTAGCGGACTACCCTCCCTACGAGCAGTACTTC.